The clone carrying this T cell receptor beta chain was found a few times. This sample is part of a study of tumor-infiltrating lymphocytes in localized non-small cell lung cancer. The method was immunoSEQ multiplex PCR; TCRdb's version includes in-frame clones alone and lacks a portion of them. The data contain around 2,800 clones, just over 65% of them singletons. Input material: uninvolved lung tissue not adjacent to the tumor. The source of this sequence is a human donor with non-small cell lung cancer.

Here the CDR3 reads CASHGQPNEKLFF. In DNA, the CDR3 is TGTGCCAGCCACGGACAGCCTAATGAAAAACTGTTTTTT. This rearrangement joins TRBV2 to TRBJ1-4; the D gene is possibly TRBD1 (6 bases). Between the trimmed V and J ends, which lost 8 bases and 3 bases, there was a span of 10 bases. Germline-derived CDR1 and CDR2 are SNHLY and FYNNEI. The CDR3 has 13 amino acids.